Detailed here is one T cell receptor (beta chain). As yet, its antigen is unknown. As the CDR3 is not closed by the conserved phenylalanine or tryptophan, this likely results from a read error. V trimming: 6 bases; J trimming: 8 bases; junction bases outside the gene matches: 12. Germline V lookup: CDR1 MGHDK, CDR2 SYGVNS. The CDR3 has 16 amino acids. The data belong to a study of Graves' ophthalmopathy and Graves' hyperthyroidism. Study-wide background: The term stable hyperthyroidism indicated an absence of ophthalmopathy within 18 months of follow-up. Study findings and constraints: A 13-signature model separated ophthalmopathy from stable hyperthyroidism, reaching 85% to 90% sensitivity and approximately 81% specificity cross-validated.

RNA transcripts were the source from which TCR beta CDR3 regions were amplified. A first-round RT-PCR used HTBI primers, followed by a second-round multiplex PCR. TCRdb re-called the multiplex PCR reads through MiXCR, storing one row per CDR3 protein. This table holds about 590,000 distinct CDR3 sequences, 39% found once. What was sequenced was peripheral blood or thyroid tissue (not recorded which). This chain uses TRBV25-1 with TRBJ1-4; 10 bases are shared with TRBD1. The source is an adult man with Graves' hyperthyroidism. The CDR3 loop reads CASSLRGQGTGEKLFS. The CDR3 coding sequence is TGTGCCAGCAGCTTGAGGGGACAGGGGACGGGGGAAAAACTGTTTTCT.